This TCR beta chain came from a study of vaccination effects on CD4 cells after COVID-19. Method: immunoSEQ multiplex PCR; TCRdb's copy keeps in-frame clones and lacks some. The table lists under 25,000 clones, roughly 74% of them singletons. This clone has just a few counts. What it binds is not known. CD4+ T cells specific for antigen were expanded with viral peptide pools by the ViraFEST assay before sequencing. The culture ran for roughly 10 days before CD4+ T cells were isolated. This individual contracted SARS-CoV-2 between March and December 2020, as verified by PCR. Sequenced material: CD4+ T cells from PBMCs cultured with SARS-CoV-2 spike peptides, taken before COVID-19 vaccination. This receptor was identified in a human donor who had a prior SARS-CoV-2 infection.

CDR3 nucleotides: TGTGCCAGCAGCTCCGCGGCTTTTCTATCCCGGAATGAGCAGTTCTTC. Protein: CASSSAAFLSRNEQFF. The chain links TRBV5-4 to TRBJ2-1; no clear D gene. With 3 bases removed from V and 7 bases from J, the gap between germline ends came to 20 bases. The CDR3 has 16 amino acids. The germline V gene has CDR1 SGHNT and CDR2 YYREEE (reference sequence).